This T cell receptor beta chain was retrieved from a study of T-cell reconstitution after alpha-beta-depleted transplantation in children. For TCRbeta, the library was prepared with unique molecular identifiers. TCRdb used MiXCR to reprocess the PCR reads, holding one entry per CDR3 protein. The data show 500,000 to 600,000 distinct CDR3 sequences, about 16% seen once. The sample holds a few counts of this clonotype. Germline is not matched at one junction end, which may reflect a read error. This CDR3 spans 14 amino acids. Per germline, CDR1 LNHDA and CDR2 SQIVND (reference sequence). The starting material was PBMCs from the stem cell graft donor, obtained from the stem cell graft. This clonotype originated in a human donor who donated a stem cell graft to a child with acute lymphoblastic leukemia. The genes are TRBV19 and TRBJ1-1; D uncertain. CDR3 nucleotide sequence: TGTGCCAGTAGCCACTTTGGTACGACAAGGGAAGACCTCTTT. As protein: CASSHFGTTREDLF.